What follows are 22 T cell receptor beta chains derived from one specimen sequenced in a study of TIL therapy for anti-PD-1-resistant metastatic lung cancer. The libraries were made with immunoSEQ v3. Sequencing used immunoSEQ multiplex PCR; TCRdb keeps in-frame clones, though not all of them. The sample holds approximately 60,000 clones; around 79% are singletons and the top ten take about 2%. The time point is: pre-treatment sample, taken before nivolumab and TIL therapy. The source material was blood, sampled at baseline. The origin of the receptors is a person aged 25-80 years with non-small cell lung cancer.

This clone was found once. The V and J genes are TRBV10-3 and TRBJ2-2; D perhaps matches TRBD1 (6 bases). The CDR3 loop spans 17 amino acids. Trimming took off 4 bases at V and 3 bases at J, with 18 bases between the two ends. In germline, CDR1 is ENHRY, CDR2 SYGVKD. CDR3 bases: TGTGCCATCAGTGGCGCAGCAGGGGCCCCCGACACCGGGGAGCTGTTTTTT. Protein product: CAISGAAGAPDTGELFF.

The V gene is TRBV27, the J gene TRBJ1-2; TRBD1 is a possible D gene (6 bases). Germline CDR1 and CDR2: MNHEY and SMNVEV (reference sequence). Trimming cost V 5 bases and J 4 bases, with 14 bases left between them. The CDR3 is 14 amino acids. The CDR3 loop reads CASSPPGATYGYTF. The CDR3 DNA reads TGTGCCAGCAGTCCCCCGGGGGCCACCTATGGCTACACCTTC.

This clone was found a few times. CDR3 sequence reads: CASSQDLSRAGGDEQYF. The CDR3 DNA is TGTGCCAGCAGCCAAGATCTAAGTCGCGCAGGGGGCGACGAGCAGTACTTC. The chain couples TRBV4-2 to TRBJ2-7; TRBD1 aligns across 8 bases. From germline, CDR1 is LGHNA and CDR2 YNFKEQ. J lost 5 bases, V lost 0 bases, and 12 bases had no gene match. This CDR3 has 17 residues.

The gene calls are TRBV6-5 and TRBJ1-2, with 10 bases aligning to TRBD1. The CDR3 spans 14 residues. Germline CDR1 and CDR2: MNHEY and SVGAGI. Trimming cost V 5 bases and J 5 bases; bases outside gene matches: 5. The CDR3 loop reads CASSLRQGAYGYTF. The CDR3 coding sequence is TGTGCCAGCAGTCTTCGACAGGGGGCGTATGGCTACACCTTC.

The rearrangement links TRBV27 to TRBJ2-7, with D perhaps matching TRBD2 (6 bases). CDR3 size: 15 residues. Germline loops: CDR1 MNHEY, CDR2 SMNVEV (reference sequence). Trimming pared 5 bases from V and 4 bases from J, leaving 18 bases between. The CDR3: CASSLPGKGTYEQYF. The CDR3 DNA reads as TGTGCCAGCAGTCTACCCGGGAAGGGGACTTACGAGCAGTACTTC.

This chain connects TRBV19 to TRBJ2-3; 7 bases are shared with TRBD2. Germline assignment: CDR1 LNHDA and CDR2 SQIVND (reference sequence). This CDR3 spans 19 amino acids. The V segment lost 3 bases and the J segment 0 bases; nucleotides outside the gene matches: 15. CDR3: CASSIERGGSSASTDTQYF. CDR3 nucleotides: TGTGCCAGTAGTATCGAGCGGGGCGGGAGCTCTGCGAGCACAGATACGCAGTATTTT. The variable domain in full, completed from reference TRBV19 and TRBJ2-3, reads DGGITQSPKYLFRKEGQNVTLSCEQNLNHDAMYWYRQDPGQGLRLIYYSQIVNDFQKGDIAEGYSVSREKKESFPLTVTSAQKNPTAFYLCASSIERGGSSASTDTQYFGPGTRLTVL.

The chain combines TRBV4-1 with TRBJ2-7; a possible D gene is TRBD1 (6 bases). This CDR3 comprises 13 residues. Germline loops: CDR1 MGHRA, CDR2 YSYEKL. The V end was cut by 8 bases, the J end by 2 bases, with 13 bases between. CDR3 in DNA: TGCGCCAGCGCCGTGGACAGCGCCTACGAGCAGTACTTC. Translated: CASAVDSAYEQYF.

This rearrangement joins TRBV7-2 to TRBJ1-5; no reliable D call. Germline lookup yields CDR1 SGHTA and CDR2 FQGNSA. This CDR3 has 12 residues. The V end was cut by 3 bases, the J end by 7 bases, with 7 bases between. This CDR3 is CASSFFGQPQHF. Written as DNA, the CDR3 is TGTGCCAGCAGCTTCTTCGGGCAGCCCCAGCATTTT. The whole variable domain, filled in from reference TRBV7-2 and TRBJ1-5, reads GAGVSQSPSNKVTEKGKDVELRCDPISGHTALYWYRQSLGQGLEFLIYFQGNSAPDKSGLPSDRFSAERTGGSVSTLTIQRTQQEDSAVYLCASSFFGQPQHFGDGTRLSIL.

The chain has TRBV5-1 and TRBJ1-6, with 8 positions matching TRBD1. Germline lookup yields CDR1 SGHRS and CDR2 YFSETQ. V was pared by 2 bases and J by 8 bases, with 6 bases of the junction left unmatched. This CDR3 has 15 amino acids. The CDR3 loop reads CASSLSGGDDSPLHF. The CDR3 DNA reads as TGCGCCAGCAGCTTATCAGGGGGCGATGATTCACCCCTCCACTTT.

The genes are TRBV6-5 and TRBJ2-5; no firm D call. CDR3 length: 14 residues. V lost 1 base to trimming and J lost 1 base, with 7 bases between them. From germline, CDR1 is MNHEY and CDR2 SVGAGI. This CDR3 reads CASSYFGFQETQYF. The CDR3 bases are TGTGCCAGCAGTTACTTCGGCTTCCAAGAGACCCAGTACTTC.

This chain joins TRBV11-2 and TRBJ2-7; D possibly matches TRBD1 or TRBD2 (5 bases each). CDR1 and CDR2 from the germline V gene are SGHAT and FQNNGV. Trimming shortened V by 1 base and J by 3 bases, and 16 bases separated the two germline ends. The CDR3 covers 16 residues. The CDR3 region is CASSLVAGTAFYEQYF. In nucleotides, the CDR3 is TGTGCCAGCAGCTTAGTGGCCGGGACGGCCTTCTACGAGCAGTACTTC.

This clone came up once. V gene TRBV5-1 combines with J gene TRBJ2-5; 7 bases align to TRBD2. There are 14 residues in the CDR3. The V and J ends lost 4 bases and 1 base, in that order; junction bases with no gene match: 4. The germline CDR1 and CDR2 sequences are SGHRS and YFSETQ. CDR3 nucleotides: TGCGCCAGCAGCCGGGGGGTAGGCCAAGAGACCCAGTACTTC. Residues: CASSRGVGQETQYF.

This clone was seen a few times. This chain connects TRBV6-1 to TRBJ2-2; 10 bases fit TRBD2. Germline-derived CDR1 and CDR2 are MNHNS and SASEGT. The CDR3 runs 15 residues. V was pared by 4 bases and J by 4 bases, with 3 bases of the junction left unmatched. The CDR3 reads CASSAASGSTGELFF. The CDR3 DNA reads TGTGCCAGCAGTGCCGCTAGCGGGAGCACCGGGGAGCTGTTTTTT.

The chain uses TRBV7-9 and TRBJ1-4, with no clear D. This CDR3 has 17 amino acids. Germline CDR1 reads SEHNR; CDR2 reads FQNEAQ (reference sequence). With 1 base removed from V and 4 bases from J, the gap between germline ends came to 16 bases. The CDR3 spells CASSLGLSNPNNEKLFF. The CDR3, as DNA: TGTGCCAGCAGCTTAGGTCTATCCAATCCGAATAATGAAAAACTGTTTTTT.

The rearrangement links TRBV27 to TRBJ2-5; 12 nucleotides agree with TRBD2. Trimming removed 6 bases from V and 5 bases from J; junction bases left unmatched: 7. CDR3 length: 15 residues. Germline CDR1 and CDR2: MNHEY and SMNVEV (reference sequence). The CDR3 is CASRASGGAWETQYF. Written as DNA, the CDR3 is TGTGCCAGCAGGGCTAGCGGGGGGGCGTGGGAGACCCAGTACTTC.

The chain has TRBV28 and TRBJ2-7; 7 nucleotides match TRBD1. This CDR3 comprises 16 residues. The V gene's germline CDR1 is MDHEN and CDR2 SYDVKM. Trimming removed 6 bases from V and 3 bases from J; junction bases left unmatched: 14. CDR3: CASSSPPGQFVYEQYF. In DNA, the CDR3 is TGTGCCAGCAGCTCCCCTCCGGGACAGTTCGTCTACGAGCAGTACTTC. Drawing the rest from reference TRBV28 and TRBJ2-7, the complete variable domain is DVKVTQSSRYLVKRTGEKVFLECVQDMDHENMFWYRQDPGLGLRLIYFSYDVKMKEKGDIPEGYSVSREKKERFSLILESASTNQTSMYLCASSSPPGQFVYEQYFGPGTRLTVT.

The chain is built from TRBV28 and TRBJ1-3; 8 positions agree with TRBD1. The CDR3 extends over 14 amino acids. The germline CDR1 and CDR2 sequences are MDHEN and SYDVKM. Trimming cost V 8 bases and J 2 bases; bases outside gene matches: 5. CDR3: CASLGDRPGNTIYF. The CDR3, as DNA: TGTGCCAGCTTGGGGGACAGGCCTGGAAACACCATATATTTT.

V is TRBV6-6 and J is TRBJ2-7; D call uncertain. Germline V CDR1 and CDR2: MNHNY, SVGAGI (reference sequence). The CDR3 extends over 13 amino acids. The ends were cut back, 6 bases at V and 6 bases at J, with 15 bases in the middle. CDR3 sequence (DNA): TGTGCCAGCAGGGACCTTAGGAGTGGCGAGCAGTACTTC. Its protein product is CASRDLRSGEQYF.

This sequence joins TRBV6-1 and TRBJ1-4; D not certain. Germline V gene lookup returns CDR1 MNHNS and CDR2 SASEGT. Trimming took 6 bases from V and 0 from J, leaving 11 bases between them. The CDR3 is 15 residues long. CDR3 in DNA: TGTGCCAGCAGGGGTGTCACAACAACTAATGAAAAACTGTTTTTT. This gives the protein CASRGVTTTNEKLFF.

This chain connects TRBV9 to TRBJ1-6; 7 bases are shared with TRBD1. This CDR3 has 13 amino acids. Germline V gene sequence: CDR1 SGDLS, CDR2 YYNGEE. V lost 4 bases to trimming and J lost 7 bases; unmatched junction nucleotides: 2. The CDR3 coding sequence is TGTGCCAGCAGCAGGACAGGAAATTCACCCCTCCACTTT. Protein product: CASSRTGNSPLHF.

This chain joins TRBV7-9 and TRBJ2-1; 12 positions match TRBD2. The CDR3 is 15 amino acids. V gave up 5 bases and J gave up 8 bases; unmatched junction bases: 7. The germline V gene encodes CDR1 SEHNR and CDR2 FQNEAQ (reference sequence). CDR3 region: CASSERLAGVHEQFF. The CDR3 DNA follows: TGTGCCAGCAGCGAAAGACTAGCGGGAGTACATGAGCAGTTCTTC.

J is TRBJ2-3 and V is TRBV7-2; 9 bases agree with TRBD2. With V trimmed by 5 bases and J by 1 base, 4 bases remained unmatched. Germline V lookup: CDR1 SGHTA, CDR2 FQGNSA. CDR3 length: 15 amino acids. This CDR3 is CASSPLAGGTDTQYF. The CDR3 DNA sequence: TGTGCCAGCAGCCCACTAGCGGGCGGCACAGATACGCAGTATTTT. The entire variable domain, with the rest obtained from reference TRBV7-2 and TRBJ2-3, is as follows: GAGVSQSPSNKVTEKGKDVELRCDPISGHTALYWYRQSLGQGLEFLIYFQGNSAPDKSGLPSDRFSAERTGGSVSTLTIQRTQQEDSAVYLCASSPLAGGTDTQYFGPGTRLTVL.